The next 29 T cell receptor beta chains were all read from a single sample in a study of blood T cell repertoires in COVID-19. TCRdb's table, derived via immunoSEQ multiplex PCR, lists solely in-frame clones and lacks some. In the table there are approximately 300,000 clones, 80% to 90% of which are singletons. Sequenced: PBMCs or T cells enriched from blood (not recorded which). The source is a woman in her 30s who had recovered from COVID-19.

V is TRBV28 and J is TRBJ1-4, with 9 nucleotides matching TRBD1. V trimming: 2 bases; J trimming: 7 bases; junction bases outside the gene matches: 8. The germline CDR1 and CDR2 sequences are MDHEN and SYDVKM. The CDR3 loop spans 16 amino acids. CDR3 in amino acids: CASSLGIGQGFEKLFF. CDR3 nucleotides: TGTGCCAGCAGTTTAGGAATTGGACAGGGGTTTGAAAAACTGTTTTTT.

In nucleotides, the CDR3 is TGTGCCAGCAGCGCAGGAGGTGAAGCTTTCTTT. It encodes CASSAGGEAFF. The chain couples TRBV7-9 to TRBJ1-1; no clear D gene. The V gene lost 5 bases and the J gene lost 7 bases, with 8 bases spanning the gap. Germline V gene sequence: CDR1 SEHNR, CDR2 FQNEAQ (reference sequence). The CDR3 sequence is 11 residues long.

This clone was picked up one time. V gene TRBV20-1 combines with J gene TRBJ2-7; 8 bases are a match to TRBD1. From germline, CDR1 is DFQATT and CDR2 SNEGSKA (reference sequence). There are 14 residues in the CDR3. J was trimmed by 3 bases and V by 3 bases; bases with no gene match: 7. CDR3 residues: CSASRTGTYYEQYF. CDR3 sequence (DNA): TGCAGTGCTAGTAGGACAGGGACTTACTACGAGCAGTACTTC.

The DNA of the CDR3 is TGTGCCAGCAGCCCCCGCCGGTCGTCGAACACTGAAGCTTTCTTT. Encoded protein: CASSPRRSSNTEAFF. The chain joins TRBV5-6 to TRBJ1-1; the D is unclear. The V gene's germline CDR1 is SGHDT and CDR2 YYEEEE. This CDR3 comprises 15 residues. The V end was cut by 4 bases, the J end by 1 base, with 14 bases between. The entire variable domain, with the rest obtained from reference TRBV5-6 and TRBJ1-1, is as follows: DAGVTQSPTHLIKTRGQQVTLRCSPKSGHDTVSWYQQALGQGPQFIFQYYEEEERQRGNFPDRFSGHQFPNYSSELNVNALLLGDSALYLCASSPRRSSNTEAFFGQGTRLTVV.

This chain's CDR3 is CASSSYTGTGGIGYTF. CDR3 DNA: TGTGCCAGCAGTTCCTACACCGGGACAGGGGGCATTGGCTACACCTTC. V is TRBV27 and J is TRBJ1-2; TRBD1 agrees at 12 bases. This CDR3 spans 16 amino acids. Germline V gene lookup returns CDR1 MNHEY and CDR2 SMNVEV (reference sequence). The ends lost 4 bases at V and 7 bases at J; junction bases unmatched: 10.

The chain combines TRBV6-5 with TRBJ1-4; tentatively, D is TRBD1 (6 bases). The V gene's germline CDR1 is MNHEY and CDR2 SVGAGI. The CDR3 contains 14 residues. V was trimmed by 5 bases and J by 8 bases, leaving 15 bases between them. The CDR3 region is CASSKPGQREKLFF. The CDR3 coding sequence is TGTGCCAGCAGTAAACCCGGACAGCGGGAAAAACTGTTTTTT.

The chain couples TRBV11-1 to TRBJ2-3; 7 nucleotides line up with TRBD1. The CDR3 sequence is 14 residues long. Germline trimming cut 6 bases from V and 0 bases from J; bases unmatched to any gene: 3. In germline, CDR1 is SGHAT, CDR2 FQDESV (reference sequence). This CDR3 reads CASRPTGSTDTQYF. As DNA, the CDR3 is TGTGCCAGCAGACCGACAGGGAGCACAGATACGCAGTATTTT.

The chain recombines TRBV7-8 with TRBJ1-1; D uncertain. The germline CDR1 and CDR2 sequences are SGHVS and FQNEAQ. This CDR3 region has 15 residues. V was trimmed by 2 bases and J by 1 base, leaving 11 bases between them. The CDR3 reads CASSLKELKNTEAFF. The CDR3 coding sequence is TGTGCCAGCAGCTTAAAGGAGCTTAAGAACACTGAAGCTTTCTTT.

The J gene is TRBJ2-1, the V gene TRBV15; 7 bases fit TRBD1. Trimming at V came to 3 bases and at J to 0 bases, leaving 2 bases not matched to a gene. Germline CDR1 is LNHNV and CDR2 is YYDKDF (reference sequence). The CDR3 loop spans 15 amino acids. The CDR3, as DNA: TGTGCCACCAGCAGCAGGGACAGCTCCTACAATGAGCAGTTCTTC. Amino acids: CATSSRDSSYNEQFF.

The chain combines TRBV18 with TRBJ1-1; 7 nucleotides agree with TRBD1. Trimming at V came to 6 bases and at J to 7 bases, leaving 8 bases not matched to a gene. Germline CDR1 KGHSH, CDR2 LQKENI. The CDR3 spans 13 residues. Written as DNA, the CDR3 is TGTGCCAGCTCCGCCGGGACAGTGCGTGAAGCTTTCTTT. It specifies CASSAGTVREAFF.

The chain links TRBV11-2 to TRBJ2-7; 9 bases align to TRBD2. The CDR3 extends over 16 amino acids. Germline assignment: CDR1 SGHAT and CDR2 FQNNGV. The trim removed 6 bases at V and 2 bases at J, leaving 11 bases unmatched. The CDR3 coding sequence is TGTGCCAGCAGTCAATCTCATAGCGGGGGAGCCTACGAGCAGTACTTC. Translation: CASSQSHSGGAYEQYF.

The chain joins TRBV10-2 to TRBJ1-5; no definite D call. From germline, CDR1 is WSHSY and CDR2 SAAADI. The V gene lost 8 bases and the J gene lost 0 bases, with 11 bases spanning the gap. The CDR3 is 14 amino acids. CDR3 sequence: CASVERFSNQPQHF. DNA of the CDR3: TGCGCCAGCGTCGAGAGGTTTAGCAATCAGCCCCAGCATTTT.

Notes on this clone: This sample also contains other DNA sequences that code for the same CDR3. CDR3 in DNA: TGCAGCGTGGACAGGGTGAACACTGAAGCTTTCTTT. Its protein product is CSVDRVNTEAFF. V and J are TRBV29-1 and TRBJ1-1; 8 nucleotides match TRBD1. Per germline, CDR1 SQVTM and CDR2 ANQGSEA. V shed 6 bases, J shed 0 bases, and the junction held 0 bases outside the gene matches. This CDR3 has 12 amino acids.

The chain couples TRBV2 to TRBJ2-3, with D perhaps TRBD2 (5 bases). CDR3 length: 13 residues. V was trimmed by 8 bases and J by 1 base, leaving 10 bases between them. The germline V gene has CDR1 SNHLY and CDR2 FYNNEI. The chain's CDR3 is CASCTRGTDTQYF. The CDR3, as DNA: TGTGCCAGCTGCACGCGGGGCACAGATACGCAGTATTTT.

This clone was observed at least ten times. The chain joins TRBV30 to TRBJ2-3, with D possibly being TRBD2 (6 bases). This CDR3 contains 12 residues. Germline V lookup: CDR1 GTSNPN, CDR2 SVGIG (reference sequence). CDR3 bases: TGTGCTTGCGGGGAGTGGACAAATACGCAGTATTTT. This codes for CACGEWTNTQYF. Using reference TRBV30 and TRBJ2-3 for the parts outside the CDR3, the full variable domain is SQTIHQWPATLVQPVGSPLSLECTVEGTSNPNLYWYRQAAGRGLQLLFYSVGIGQISSEVPQNLSASRPQDRQFILSSKKLLLSDSGFYLCACGEWTNTQYFGPGTRLTVL.

The V gene is TRBV30, the J gene TRBJ2-3, with D tentatively TRBD2 (6 bases). CDR1 is GTSNPN, CDR2 SVGIG, per germline (reference sequence). Trimming removed 0 bases from V and 2 bases from J, with 12 bases in between. The CDR3 is 15 residues long. The CDR3 reads CAWSVLAGITDTQYF. CDR3 nucleotides: TGTGCCTGGAGTGTACTAGCAGGCATCACAGATACGCAGTATTTT.

The chain has TRBV30 and TRBJ2-7; D is possibly TRBD1 (6 bases). The length of the CDR3 is 13 residues. Germline V CDR1 and CDR2: GTSNPN, SVGIG (reference sequence). The V gene lost 5 bases and the J gene lost 4 bases, with 15 bases spanning the gap. The CDR3 sequence is CAWGNTGWYEQYF. As DNA, the CDR3 is TGTGCCTGGGGCAATACAGGGTGGTACGAGCAGTACTTC.

This rearrangement joins TRBV25-1 to TRBJ2-1; 9 bases match TRBD1. The CDR3 runs 18 residues. V gave up 3 bases and J gave up 4 bases; unmatched junction bases: 13. CDR1 and CDR2 from the germline V gene are MGHDK and SYGVNS. The CDR3 nucleotides read TGTGCCAGCAGTGATAGTATCCCCGGGACAGGGTCTTACAATGAGCAGTTCTTC. Translating gives CASSDSIPGTGSYNEQFF.

The genes are TRBV27 and TRBJ1-5, with D maybe TRBD1 (5 bases). Trimming removed 5 bases from V and 0 bases from J, with 11 bases in between. CDR3 length equals 15 residues. Germline V gene data show CDR1 as MNHEY and CDR2 as SMNVEV (reference sequence). The CDR3 loop is CASSPGSDSNQPQHF. The CDR3 bases are TGTGCCAGCAGTCCAGGGTCGGATAGCAATCAGCCCCAGCATTTT.

This sequence joins TRBV5-6 and TRBJ2-5; D is possibly TRBD1 (6 bases). CDR1 is SGHDT, CDR2 YYEEEE, per germline. The V end was cut by 6 bases, the J end by 5 bases, with 14 bases between. The CDR3 loop spans 13 amino acids. The CDR3 loop is CASTFQGTETQYF. The CDR3 nucleotides are TGTGCCAGCACATTTCAGGGGACGGAGACCCAGTACTTC.

The chain links TRBV7-9 to TRBJ1-6, with TRBD1 as a possible D gene (5 bases). This CDR3 has 16 amino acids. Germline CDR1 SEHNR, CDR2 FQNEAQ (reference sequence). Trimming shortened V by 4 bases and J by 8 bases, and 18 bases separated the two germline ends. The CDR3, as DNA: TGTGCCAGCAGCTGGACATGGGGCGTAGCGGATTCACCCCTCCACTTT. The encoded protein is CASSWTWGVADSPLHF.

This clone was counted once. The chain carries TRBV11-2 and TRBJ2-7; TRBD1 is a possible D gene (6 bases). The V gene lost 6 bases and the J gene lost 6 bases, with 15 bases spanning the gap. CDR3 length equals 13 residues. Looked up from germline, CDR1 is SGHAT and CDR2 is FQNNGV. CDR3 sequence (DNA): TGTGCCAGCAGACATTCTTCAGGGGTCGAGCAGTACTTC. Translating it yields CASRHSSGVEQYF.

The chain carries TRBV6-4 and TRBJ2-7; D is possibly TRBD1 (5 bases). CDR1 is MRHNA, CDR2 SNTAGT, per germline. The CDR3 loop spans 13 amino acids. V gave up 4 bases and J gave up 5 bases, with 12 bases separating them. The DNA of the CDR3 is TGTGCCAGCAGTGGGGGCCCCCAGGACGAGCAGTACTTC. Protein product: CASSGGPQDEQYF.

This chain uses TRBV29-1 with TRBJ2-7; TRBD2 agrees at 8 bases. The CDR3 runs 14 residues. The ends lost 4 bases at V and 3 bases at J; junction bases unmatched: 8. Germline loops: CDR1 SQVTM, CDR2 ANQGSEA. CDR3 coding DNA: TGCAGCGTTGCCGCGGGAGGCCGTTTCTACGAGCAGTACTTC. As protein: CSVAAGGRFYEQYF.

This rearrangement joins TRBV9 to TRBJ2-5; perhaps TRBD2 as D (6 bases). V lost 3 bases, J lost 4 bases, and 16 bases lay in between. The CDR3 covers 15 residues. Per the germline V gene, CDR1 is SGDLS and CDR2 is YYNGEE. CDR3 sequence (DNA): TGTGCCAGCAGCGGAAGGAGGGCCCGGGGAGAGACCCAGTACTTC. Its protein product is CASSGRRARGETQYF.

This clone was seen once. This rearrangement joins TRBV18 to TRBJ2-1; 10 bases map to TRBD1. Germline loops: CDR1 KGHSH, CDR2 LQKENI. The CDR3 consists of 15 residues. Germline trimming cut 2 bases from V and 9 bases from J; bases unmatched to any gene: 7. CDR3 sequence: CASSPWGTGVGEQFF. The DNA of the CDR3 is TGTGCCAGCTCACCATGGGGGACAGGGGTTGGTGAGCAGTTCTTC.

This clone appeared once. The V gene is TRBV29-1, the J gene TRBJ2-1; 7 bases match TRBD1. The CDR3 has 15 amino acids. Germline V gene data show CDR1 as SQVTM and CDR2 as ANQGSEA. J lost 4 bases, V lost 7 bases, and 13 bases had no gene match. CDR3 protein: CSAGTGTDHYNEQFF. CDR3 in DNA: TGCAGCGCCGGTACCGGGACAGACCATTACAATGAGCAGTTCTTC.

This clone was detected only a few times. The chain joins TRBV9 to TRBJ1-6; 8 nucleotides agree with TRBD1. V lost 3 bases to trimming and J lost 0 bases; unmatched junction nucleotides: 5. This CDR3 spans 17 amino acids. The germline CDR1 and CDR2 sequences are SGDLS and YYNGEE. The CDR3: CASSAPQGGSYNSPLHF. The CDR3 nucleotides are TGTGCCAGCAGCGCCCCACAGGGGGGCTCCTATAATTCACCCCTCCACTTT.

The chain combines TRBV28 with TRBJ1-6; weak D call: TRBD1 (6 bases). This CDR3 has 14 amino acids. CDR1 is MDHEN, CDR2 SYDVKM, per germline. V lost 7 bases and J 6 bases, leaving 13 bases between the germline ends. CDR3 sequence reads: CASKQGITNSPLHF. The CDR3 nucleotides read TGTGCCAGCAAACAGGGCATTACTAATTCACCCCTCCACTTT.